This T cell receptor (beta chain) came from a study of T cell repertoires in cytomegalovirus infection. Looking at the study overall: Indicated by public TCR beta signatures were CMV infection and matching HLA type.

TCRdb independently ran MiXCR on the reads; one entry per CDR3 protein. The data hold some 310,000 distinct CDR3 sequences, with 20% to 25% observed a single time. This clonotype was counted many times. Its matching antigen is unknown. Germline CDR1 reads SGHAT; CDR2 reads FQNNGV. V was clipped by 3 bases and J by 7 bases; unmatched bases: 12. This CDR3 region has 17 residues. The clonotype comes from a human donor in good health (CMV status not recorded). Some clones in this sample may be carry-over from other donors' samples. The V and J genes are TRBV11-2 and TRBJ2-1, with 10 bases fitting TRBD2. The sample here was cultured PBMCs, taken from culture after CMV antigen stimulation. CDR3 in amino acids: CASSLFLAGELKNEQFF. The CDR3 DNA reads TGTGCCAGCAGCTTGTTCCTAGCGGGAGAGTTAAAGAATGAGCAGTTCTTC.